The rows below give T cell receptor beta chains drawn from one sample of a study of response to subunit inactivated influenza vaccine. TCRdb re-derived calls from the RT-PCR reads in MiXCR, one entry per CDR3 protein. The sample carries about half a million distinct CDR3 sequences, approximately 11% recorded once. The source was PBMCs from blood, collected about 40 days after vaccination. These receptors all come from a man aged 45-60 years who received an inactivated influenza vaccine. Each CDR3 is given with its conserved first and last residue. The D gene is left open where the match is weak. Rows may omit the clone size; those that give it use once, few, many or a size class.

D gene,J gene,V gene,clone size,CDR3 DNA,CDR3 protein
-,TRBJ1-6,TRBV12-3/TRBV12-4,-,TGTGCCAGCAGTTATGGTGGGTTTTCACCCCTCCACTTT,CASSYGGFSPLHF
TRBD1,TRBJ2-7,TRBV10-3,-,TGTGCCATCAGTGCCGGGACAGGGGGAGATCAGCCAACCTACGAGCAGTACTTC,CAISAGTGGDQPTYEQYF
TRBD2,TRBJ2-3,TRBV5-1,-,TGCGCCAGCAGCCCCTGGACTAGGGCCACAGATACGCAGTATTTT,CASSPWTRATDTQYF
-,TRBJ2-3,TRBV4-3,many,TGCGCCAGCAGCCAAGCAGCCGTCTTCACAGATACGCAGTATTTT,CASSQAAVFTDTQYF
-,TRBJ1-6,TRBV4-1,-,TGCGCCAGCAGCCAAGGGGGATTTTATAATTCACCCCTCCACTTT,CASSQGGFYNSPLHF
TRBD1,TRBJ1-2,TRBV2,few,TGTGCCAGCCCACAGGGGGAACACTATGGCTACACCTTC,CASPQGEHYGYTF
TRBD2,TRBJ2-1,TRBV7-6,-,TGTGCCAGCAGCTTAAGAGCGGGAGGGGGCAATGAGCAGTTCTTC,CASSLRAGGGNEQFF
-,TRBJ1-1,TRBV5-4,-,TGTGCCAGCAACCTTGGTGGGACGAACACTGAAGCTTTCTTT,CASNLGGTNTEAFF
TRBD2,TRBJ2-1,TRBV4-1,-,TGCGCCAGCAGCCAGGGGACTAGCGGGGGATACAATGAGCAGTTCTTC,CASSQGTSGGYNEQFF
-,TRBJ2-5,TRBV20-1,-,TGCAGTGTCCATCGATTGGAGGCCCAAGAGACCCAGTACTTC,CSVHRLEAQETQYF
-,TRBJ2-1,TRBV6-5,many,TGTGCCAGCAGTTCTGGCCGTCCCTACAATGAGCAGTTCTTC,CASSSGRPYNEQFF
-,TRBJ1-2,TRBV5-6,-,TGTGCCAGCAGCTTTGTTGGGGAGGTGGGCTATGGCTACACCTTC,CASSFVGEVGYGYTF
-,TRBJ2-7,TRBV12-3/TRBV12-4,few,TGTGCCAGCAGTTTCGGGTCAGGGAATAACGAGCAGTACTTC,CASSFGSGNNEQYF
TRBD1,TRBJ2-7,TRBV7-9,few,TGTGCCAGCAGCTCGATCACAGGGGCCTACGAGCAGTACTTC,CASSSITGAYEQYF
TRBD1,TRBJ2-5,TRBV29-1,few,TGCAGCGTTGGGGGACAGTCGATGCCAGGCGGGACCCAGTACTTC,CSVGGQSMPGGTQYF
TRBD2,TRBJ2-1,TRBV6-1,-,TGTGCCAGCGCGGACGAGCGTCTAGCGGGGGTCAATGAGCAGTTCTTC,CASADERLAGVNEQFF
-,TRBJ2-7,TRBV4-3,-,TGCGCCAGCAGCCAAAGTAGTGAAGTACCCCCCTACGAGCAGTACTTC,CASSQSSEVPPYEQYF
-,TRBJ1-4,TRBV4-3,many,TGCGCCAGCAGCCAAGAGGGCAGAACTAATGAAAAACTGTTTTTT,CASSQEGRTNEKLFF
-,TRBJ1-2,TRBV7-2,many,TGTGCCAGCACCCCAACCGGTGGGGATCTCTATGGCTACACCTTC,CASTPTGGDLYGYTF
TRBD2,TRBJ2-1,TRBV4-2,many,TGTGCCAGCAGCCAAGGTTCGCTAGCGGTTGACAATGAGCAGTTCTTC,CASSQGSLAVDNEQFF
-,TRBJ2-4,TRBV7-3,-,TGTGCCAGCAGCTTAAATCCCAGGGTTGAAGCCAAAAACATTCAGTACTTC,CASSLNPRVEAKNIQYF
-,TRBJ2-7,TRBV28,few,TGTGCCAGCAGTTCCGGAGGGGGTTTGGCCCCCGAGCAGTACTTC,CASSSGGGLAPEQYF
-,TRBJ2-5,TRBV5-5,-,TGTGCCAGCAGCCGCCAGAAAATTGAGACCCAGTACTTC,CASSRQKIETQYF
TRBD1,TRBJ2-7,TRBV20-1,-,TGCAGTGCGCGGGACAGGGGCGGGAACGAGCAGTACTTC,CSARDRGGNEQYF
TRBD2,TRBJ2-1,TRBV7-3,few,TGTGCCAGCAGCTGGGGGGGGACTAGCTACAATGAGCAGTTCTTC,CASSWGGTSYNEQFF